This T cell receptor (beta chain) was recovered during a study of a mutant IDH1 vaccine in newly diagnosed glioma. Study-wide context: Vaccine dosing followed radiotherapy by 4-6 weeks, or accompanied temozolomide cycles. Therapy received beforehand was radiotherapy, temozolomide, or both, with most patients given both.

Data came from immunoSEQ multiplex PCR; TCRdb stores just in-frame clones and leaves some out. This table has around 130,000 clones, around 80% appearing once. Indicated time point: week 11, during vaccination. One vaccine dose held 300 ug of mutant IDH1 20-mer peptide and came with topical imiquimod. Donors had new IDH1-mutant astrocytomas of WHO grade 3 or 4 (ATRX-lost). With regard to this clone: The antigen remains unidentified.

Germline CDR1 SNHLY, CDR2 FYNNEI. This CDR3 contains 15 residues. Trimming at V came to 3 bases and at J to 3 bases, leaving 7 bases not matched to a gene. The chain couples TRBV2 to TRBJ2-7, with 8 bases fitting TRBD2. The source is a man aged 35 to 55 with glioma. This material consisted of PBMCs, taken from a glioma patient whose treatment included an IDH1 peptide vaccine. The CDR3 bases are TGTGCCAGCAGTGACGATGATAGCGGGAACTACGAGCAGTACTTC. Residues: CASSDDDSGNYEQYF.